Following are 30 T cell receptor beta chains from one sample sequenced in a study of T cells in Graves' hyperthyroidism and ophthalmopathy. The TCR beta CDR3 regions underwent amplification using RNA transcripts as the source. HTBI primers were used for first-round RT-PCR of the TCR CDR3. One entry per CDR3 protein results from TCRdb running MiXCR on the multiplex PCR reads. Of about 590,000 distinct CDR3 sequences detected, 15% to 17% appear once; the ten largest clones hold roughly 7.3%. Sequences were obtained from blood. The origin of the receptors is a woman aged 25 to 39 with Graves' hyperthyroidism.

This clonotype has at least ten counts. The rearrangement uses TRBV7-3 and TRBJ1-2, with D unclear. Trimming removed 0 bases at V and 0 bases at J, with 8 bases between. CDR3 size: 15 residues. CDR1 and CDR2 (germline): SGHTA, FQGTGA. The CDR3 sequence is CASSLTAGSNYGYTF. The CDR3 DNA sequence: TGTGCCAGCAGCTTAACGGCGGGGTCTAACTATGGCTACACCTTC. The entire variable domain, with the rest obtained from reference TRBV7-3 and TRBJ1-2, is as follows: GAGVSQTPSNKVTEKGKYVELRCDPISGHTALYWYRQSLGQGPEFLIYFQGTGAADDSGLPNDRFFAVRPEGSVSTLKIQRTERGDSAVYLCASSLTAGSNYGYTFGSGTRLTVV.

The CDR3, as DNA: TGTGCCATCAGTGAGAGGGAGACTGGGGAGCTGTTTTTT. Protein sequence: CAISERETGELFF. The rearrangement links TRBV10-3 to TRBJ2-2, with TRBD2 as a possible D gene (5 bases). Germline-derived CDR1 and CDR2 are ENHRY and SYGVKD. V was pared by 2 bases and J by 8 bases, with 9 bases between. This CDR3 is 13 amino acids long.

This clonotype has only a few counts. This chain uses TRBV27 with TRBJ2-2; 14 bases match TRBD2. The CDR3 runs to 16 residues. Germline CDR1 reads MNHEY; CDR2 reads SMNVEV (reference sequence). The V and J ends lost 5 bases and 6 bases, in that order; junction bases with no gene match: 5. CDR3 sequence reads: CASSPGTSGSPGELFF. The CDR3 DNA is TGTGCCAGCAGTCCCGGGACTAGCGGGAGTCCCGGGGAGCTGTTTTTT.

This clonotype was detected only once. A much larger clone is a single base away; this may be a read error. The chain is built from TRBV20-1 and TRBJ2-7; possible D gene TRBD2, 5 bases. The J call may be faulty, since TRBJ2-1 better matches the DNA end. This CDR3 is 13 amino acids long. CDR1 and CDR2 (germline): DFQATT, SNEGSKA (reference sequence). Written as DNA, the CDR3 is TGCAGTGCTAGAGTCGCGGGCGACTACGAGCAGTTCTTC. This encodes CSARVAGDYEQFF.

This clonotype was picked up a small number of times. Written as DNA, the CDR3 is TGTGCCAGCAGCCGGGACTCCACCGGGGAGCTGTTTTTT. Translating it yields CASSRDSTGELFF. The rearrangement uses TRBV7-9 and TRBJ2-2, with D possibly TRBD2 on 6 matching bases. V dropped 5 bases and J dropped 4 bases, with 8 bases sitting between them. CDR3 length equals 13 residues. Germline V CDR1 and CDR2: SEHNR, FQNEAQ (reference sequence). The variable domain in full, completed from reference TRBV7-9 and TRBJ2-2, reads DTGVSQNPRHKITKRGQNVTFRCDPISEHNRLYWYRQTLGQGPEFLTYFQNEAQLEKSRLLSDRFSAERPKGSFSTLEIQRTEQGDSAMYLCASSRDSTGELFFGEGSRLTVL.

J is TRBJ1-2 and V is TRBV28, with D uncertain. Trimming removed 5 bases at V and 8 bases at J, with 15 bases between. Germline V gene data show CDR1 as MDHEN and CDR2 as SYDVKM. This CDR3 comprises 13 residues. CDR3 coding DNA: TGTGCCAGCAGTCCCGACGGCGAGAAAGGCTACACCTTC. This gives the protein CASSPDGEKGYTF.

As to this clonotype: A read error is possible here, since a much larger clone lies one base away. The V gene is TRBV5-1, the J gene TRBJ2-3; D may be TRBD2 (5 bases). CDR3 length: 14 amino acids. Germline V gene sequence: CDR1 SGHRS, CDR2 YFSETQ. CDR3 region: CAGSSASGSDTQYF. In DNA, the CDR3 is TGCGCCGGCAGCTCCGCCAGCGGTTCGGATACGCAGTATTTT.

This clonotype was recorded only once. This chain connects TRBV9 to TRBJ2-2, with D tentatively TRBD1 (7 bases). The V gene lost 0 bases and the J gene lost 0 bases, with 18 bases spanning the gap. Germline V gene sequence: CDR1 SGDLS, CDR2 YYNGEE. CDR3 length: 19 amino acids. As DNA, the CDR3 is TGTGCCAGCAGCGTAGGCAAGGGGGCTAGCGTCGCGAACACCGGGGAGCTGTTTTTT. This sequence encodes CASSVGKGASVANTGELFF. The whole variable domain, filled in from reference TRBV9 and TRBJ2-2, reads DSGVTQTPKHLITATGQRVTLRCSPRSGDLSVYWYQQSLDQGLQFLIQYYNGEERAKGNILERFSAQQFPDLHSELNLSSLELGDSALYFCASSVGKGASVANTGELFFGEGSRLTVL.

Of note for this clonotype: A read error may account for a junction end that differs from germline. DNA of the CDR3: TGTGCCAGCTCACCATGGGACAGGGAATTGAACGCTGAAGCTTTCTTT. It encodes CASSPWDRELNAEAFF. The chain carries TRBV18 and TRBJ1-1; TRBD1 aligns across 9 bases. The germline gives CDR1 KGHSH, CDR2 LQKENI. The CDR3 spans 16 residues.

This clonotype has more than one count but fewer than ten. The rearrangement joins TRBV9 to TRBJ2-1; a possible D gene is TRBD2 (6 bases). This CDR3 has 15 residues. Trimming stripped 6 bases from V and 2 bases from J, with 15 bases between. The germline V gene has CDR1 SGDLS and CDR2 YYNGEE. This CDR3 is CASNKMGGAYNEQFF. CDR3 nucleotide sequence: TGTGCCAGCAACAAAATGGGCGGGGCCTACAATGAGCAGTTCTTC.

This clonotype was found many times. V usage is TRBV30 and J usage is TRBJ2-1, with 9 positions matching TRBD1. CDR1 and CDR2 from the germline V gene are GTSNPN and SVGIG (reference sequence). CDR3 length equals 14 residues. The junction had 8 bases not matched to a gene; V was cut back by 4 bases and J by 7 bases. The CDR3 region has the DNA TGTGCCTGGAACTGGGACAGGGAGGAGAATGAGCAGTTCTTC. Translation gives CAWNWDREENEQFF.

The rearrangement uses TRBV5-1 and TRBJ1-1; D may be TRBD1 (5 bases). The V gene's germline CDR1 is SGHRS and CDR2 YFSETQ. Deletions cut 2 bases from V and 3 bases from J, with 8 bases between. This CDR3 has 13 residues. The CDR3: CASSLGVDTEAFF. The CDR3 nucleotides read TGCGCCAGCAGCTTAGGGGTTGACACTGAAGCTTTCTTT.

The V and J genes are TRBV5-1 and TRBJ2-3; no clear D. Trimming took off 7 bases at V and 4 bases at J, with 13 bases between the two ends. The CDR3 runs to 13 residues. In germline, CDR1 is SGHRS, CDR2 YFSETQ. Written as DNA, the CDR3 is TGCGCCAGCCGCCGAGACACCGCAGATACGCAGTATTTT. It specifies CASRRDTADTQYF.

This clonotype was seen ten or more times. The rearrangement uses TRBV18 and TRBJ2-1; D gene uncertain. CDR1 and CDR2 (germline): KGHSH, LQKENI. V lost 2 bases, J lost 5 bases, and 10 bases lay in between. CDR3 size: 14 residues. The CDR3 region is CASSPFEPDNEQFF. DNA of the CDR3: TGTGCCAGCTCACCATTCGAACCCGACAATGAGCAGTTCTTC.

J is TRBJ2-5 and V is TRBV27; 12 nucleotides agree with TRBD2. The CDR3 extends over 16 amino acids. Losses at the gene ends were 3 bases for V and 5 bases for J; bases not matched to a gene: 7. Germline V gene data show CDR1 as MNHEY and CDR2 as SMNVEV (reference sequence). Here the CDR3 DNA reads TGTGCCAGCAGTTTCCTACTAGCGGGAGGTGCGGAGACCCAGTACTTC. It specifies CASSFLLAGGAETQYF.

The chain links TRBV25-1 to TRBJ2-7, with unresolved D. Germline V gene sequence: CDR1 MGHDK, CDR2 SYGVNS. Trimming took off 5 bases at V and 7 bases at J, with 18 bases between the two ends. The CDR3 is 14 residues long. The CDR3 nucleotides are TGTGCCAGCAGTAAAACAGATCCCTTCTGGGAGCAGTACTTC. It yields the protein CASSKTDPFWEQYF.

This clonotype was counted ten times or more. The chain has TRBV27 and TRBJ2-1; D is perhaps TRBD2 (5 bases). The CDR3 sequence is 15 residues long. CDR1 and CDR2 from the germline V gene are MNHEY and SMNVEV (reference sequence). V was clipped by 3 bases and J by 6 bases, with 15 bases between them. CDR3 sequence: CASSLTRVSFNEQFF. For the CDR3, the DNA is TGTGCCAGCAGTTTGACGAGGGTTAGCTTCAATGAGCAGTTCTTC.

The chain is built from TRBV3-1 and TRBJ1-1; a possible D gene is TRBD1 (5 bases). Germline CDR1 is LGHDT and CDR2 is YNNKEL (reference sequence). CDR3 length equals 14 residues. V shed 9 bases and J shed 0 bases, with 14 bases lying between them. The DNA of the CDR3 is TGTGCCAGTACCCCGGGGCTGATGAACACTGAAGCTTTCTTT. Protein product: CASTPGLMNTEAFF.

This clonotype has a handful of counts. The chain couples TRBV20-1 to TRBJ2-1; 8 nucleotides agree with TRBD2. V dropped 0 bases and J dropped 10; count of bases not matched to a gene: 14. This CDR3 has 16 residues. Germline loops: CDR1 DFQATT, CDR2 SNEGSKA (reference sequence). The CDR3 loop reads CSARDQGLAGYLEQFF. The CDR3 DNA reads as TGCAGTGCTAGAGATCAGGGGTTAGCGGGATATCTAGAGCAGTTCTTC.

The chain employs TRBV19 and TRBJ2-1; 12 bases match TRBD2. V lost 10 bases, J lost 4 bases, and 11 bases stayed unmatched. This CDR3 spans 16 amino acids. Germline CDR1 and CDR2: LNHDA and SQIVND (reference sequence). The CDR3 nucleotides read TGTGCCACCACAGGACTAGCGGGGACACCTTACAATGAGCAGTTCTTC. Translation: CATTGLAGTPYNEQFF.

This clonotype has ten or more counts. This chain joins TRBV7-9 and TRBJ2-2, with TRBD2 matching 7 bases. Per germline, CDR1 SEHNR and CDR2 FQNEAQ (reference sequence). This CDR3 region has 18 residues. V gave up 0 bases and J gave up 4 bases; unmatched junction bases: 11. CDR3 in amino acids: CASSLAGGPSFSTGELFF. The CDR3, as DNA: TGTGCCAGCAGCTTAGCGGGAGGGCCATCTTTTAGCACCGGGGAGCTGTTTTTT.

The CDR3 sequence is CASSFGEDRAEFTEAFF. The DNA of the CDR3 is TGTGCCAGCAGCTTCGGCGAAGACAGGGCCGAATTCACTGAAGCTTTCTTT. The chain joins TRBV7-2 to TRBJ1-1; 7 bases line up with TRBD1. J gave up 4 bases and V 3 bases, and 14 bases lay outside the gene matches. Germline loops: CDR1 SGHTA, CDR2 FQGNSA. The CDR3 sequence is 17 residues long.

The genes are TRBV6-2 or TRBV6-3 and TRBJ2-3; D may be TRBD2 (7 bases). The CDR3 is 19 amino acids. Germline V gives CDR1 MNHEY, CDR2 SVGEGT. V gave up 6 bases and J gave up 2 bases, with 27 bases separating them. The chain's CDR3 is CASSPVRMGGARLTDTQYF. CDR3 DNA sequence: TGTGCCAGCAGCCCCGTGCGCATGGGGGGGGCAAGGCTCACAGATACGCAGTATTTT.

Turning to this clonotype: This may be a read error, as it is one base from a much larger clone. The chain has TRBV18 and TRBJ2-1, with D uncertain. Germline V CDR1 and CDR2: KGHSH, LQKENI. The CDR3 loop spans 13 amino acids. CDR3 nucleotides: TGTGCCAGCCCACCCCCTACATGGAATGAGCAGTTCTTC. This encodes CASPPPTWNEQFF.

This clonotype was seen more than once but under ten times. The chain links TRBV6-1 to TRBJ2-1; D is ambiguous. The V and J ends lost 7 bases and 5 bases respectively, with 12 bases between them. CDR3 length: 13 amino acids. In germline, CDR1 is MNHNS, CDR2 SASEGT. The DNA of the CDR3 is TGTGCCAGCACCTGGAACTTGAACAATGAGCAGTTCTTC. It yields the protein CASTWNLNNEQFF.

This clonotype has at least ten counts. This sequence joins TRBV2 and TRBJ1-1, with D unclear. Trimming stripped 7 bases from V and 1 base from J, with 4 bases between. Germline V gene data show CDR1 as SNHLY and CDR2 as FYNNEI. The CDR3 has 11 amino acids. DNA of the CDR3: TGTGCCAGCACAGGGAACACTGAAGCTTTCTTT. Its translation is CASTGNTEAFF.

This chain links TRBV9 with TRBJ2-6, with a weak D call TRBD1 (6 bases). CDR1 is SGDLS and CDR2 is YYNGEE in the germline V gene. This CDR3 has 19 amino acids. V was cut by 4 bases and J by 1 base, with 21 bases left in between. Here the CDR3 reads CASSPIPGAVTSGANVLTF. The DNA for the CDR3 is TGTGCCAGCAGCCCAATTCCAGGGGCCGTAACGTCTGGGGCCAACGTCCTGACTTTC.

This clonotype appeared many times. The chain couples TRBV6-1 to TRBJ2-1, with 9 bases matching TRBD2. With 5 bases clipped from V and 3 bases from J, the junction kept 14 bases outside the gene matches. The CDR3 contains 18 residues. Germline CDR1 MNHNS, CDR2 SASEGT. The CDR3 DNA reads TGTGCCAGCAGTTTCGTGACTAGCGGAGGGCTAAGCTACAATGAGCAGTTCTTC. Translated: CASSFVTSGGLSYNEQFF.

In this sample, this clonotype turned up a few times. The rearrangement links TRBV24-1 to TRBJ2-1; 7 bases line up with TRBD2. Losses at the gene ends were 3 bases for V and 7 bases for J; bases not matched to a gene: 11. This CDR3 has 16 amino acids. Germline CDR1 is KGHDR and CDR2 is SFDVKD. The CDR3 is CATSDITSAFPNEQFF. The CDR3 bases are TGTGCCACCAGTGATATCACTAGCGCCTTCCCGAATGAGCAGTTCTTC.

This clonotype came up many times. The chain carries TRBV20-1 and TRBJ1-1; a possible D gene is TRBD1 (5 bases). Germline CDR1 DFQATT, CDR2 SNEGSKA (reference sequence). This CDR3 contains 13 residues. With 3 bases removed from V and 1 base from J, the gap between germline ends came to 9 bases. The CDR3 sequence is CSASRDPNTEAFF. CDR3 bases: TGCAGTGCTAGCCGGGACCCGAACACTGAAGCTTTCTTT.